The 27 T cell receptor beta chains presented below share a single source sample, sequenced in a study of blood T cell repertoires in COVID-19. Here immunoSEQ multiplex PCR was the method, and the copy in TCRdb shows in-frame clones only, minus some. Among more than 250,000 clones, roughly 88% were seen once, and the ten largest hold approximately 1.6%. The sequenced sample was peripheral blood. These receptors were obtained from a woman aged 30 to 39 with COVID-19, enrolled during active disease.

The chain has TRBV7-6 and TRBJ1-4; D call uncertain. In germline, CDR1 is SGHVS, CDR2 FNYEAQ. Trimming left V 5 bases short and J 7 bases short, with 14 bases between. CDR3 size: 14 residues. The CDR3 DNA reads as TGTGCCAGCAGCCCAGCGGACGGAGTTGAAAAACTGTTTTTT. Residues: CASSPADGVEKLFF. Full variable domain (missing parts from reference TRBV7-6 and TRBJ1-4): GAGVSQSPRYKVTKRGQDVALRCDPISGHVSLYWYRQALGQGPEFLTYFNYEAQQDKSGLPNDRFSAERPEGSISTLTIQRTEQRDSAMYRCASSPADGVEKLFFGSGTQLSVL.

This clone was seen a handful of times. The V call is TRBV9, the J call TRBJ1-2; a weak D match, TRBD1 (6 bases). With 4 bases removed from V and 8 bases from J, the gap between germline ends came to 15 bases. This CDR3 spans 13 amino acids. Germline CDR1 is SGDLS and CDR2 is YYNGEE. CDR3 amino acids: CASSPYRGSGYTF. In DNA form, the CDR3 reads TGTGCCAGCAGCCCTTATAGGGGGAGCGGCTACACCTTC.

CDR3 bases: TGTGCCAGCAGTCCCTGGGTAGTAGCGGGGCGCCAAGAGACCCAGTACTTC. It yields the protein CASSPWVVAGRQETQYF. The chain links TRBV2 to TRBJ2-5, with TRBD2 matching 8 bases. V gave up 5 bases and J gave up 1 base; unmatched junction bases: 12. The germline gives CDR1 SNHLY, CDR2 FYNNEI. This CDR3 is built from 17 residues.

A single count supports this clone. This chain uses TRBV5-6 with TRBJ1-1; D remains unclear. With 2 bases removed from V and 7 bases from J, the gap between germline ends came to 6 bases. From germline, CDR1 is SGHDT and CDR2 YYEEEE. This CDR3 comprises 11 residues. CDR3 loop: CASSFENEAFF. The DNA for the CDR3 is TGTGCCAGCAGCTTCGAGAATGAAGCTTTCTTT.

This clone turned up a few times. This chain uses TRBV5-1 with TRBJ1-2; possibly TRBD1 for D (6 bases). Germline V CDR1 and CDR2: SGHRS, YFSETQ. CDR3 size: 14 residues. With 5 bases removed from V and 2 bases from J, the gap between germline ends came to 13 bases. CDR3 DNA: TGCGCCAGCAGTTTCGGGGGGCGAAACTATGGCTACACCTTC. Protein: CASSFGGRNYGYTF.

This chain uses TRBV6-2 or TRBV6-3 with TRBJ2-7, with D perhaps matching TRBD2 (6 bases). V gave up 6 bases and J gave up 5 bases, with 20 bases separating them. The CDR3 covers 15 residues. CDR1 and CDR2 from the germline V gene are MNHEY and SVGEGT. In DNA form, the CDR3 reads TGTGCCAGCAGCCACGATGGGGGGTCCCTGGACGAGCAGTACTTC. It encodes CASSHDGGSLDEQYF.

V gene TRBV9 combines with J gene TRBJ2-7; perhaps TRBD1 as D (6 bases). Trimming stripped 3 bases from V and 2 bases from J, with 9 bases between. This CDR3 contains 13 residues. Looked up from germline, CDR1 is SGDLS and CDR2 is YYNGEE. The CDR3 DNA reads TGTGCCAGCAGCGAGGGGGTGGCCTACGAGCAGTACTTC. It specifies CASSEGVAYEQYF. Filled out from reference TRBV9 and TRBJ2-7, the complete variable domain reads DSGVTQTPKHLITATGQRVTLRCSPRSGDLSVYWYQQSLDQGLQFLIQYYNGEERAKGNILERFSAQQFPDLHSELNLSSLELGDSALYFCASSEGVAYEQYFGPGTRLTVT.

This clone was seen a few times. The chain combines TRBV7-3 with TRBJ2-2; 8 bases align to TRBD2. V lost 4 bases, J lost 4 bases, and 8 bases stayed unmatched. CDR1 and CDR2 (germline): SGHTA, FQGTGA. The CDR3 is 16 residues long. The CDR3 sequence: CASSSPGGAVTGELFF. The DNA for the CDR3 is TGTGCCAGCAGCTCCCCCGGGGGGGCCGTCACCGGGGAGCTGTTTTTT.

V usage is TRBV5-1 and J usage is TRBJ1-6; 9 bases align to TRBD1. This CDR3 region has 14 residues. With V trimmed by 4 bases and J by 7 bases, 3 bases remained unmatched. Germline-derived CDR1 and CDR2 are SGHRS and YFSETQ. The CDR3 bases are TGCGCCAGCAGCCACGGACAGGGGAATTCACCCCTCCACTTT. It translates to CASSHGQGNSPLHF. The variable domain in full, with the rest retrieved from reference TRBV5-1 and TRBJ1-6, is KAGVTQTPRYLIKTRGQQVTLSCSPISGHRSVSWYQQTPGQGLQFLFEYFSETQRNKGNFPGRFSGRQFSNSRSEMNVSTLELGDSALYLCASSHGQGNSPLHFGNGTRLTVT.

This clone has only one observation. J is TRBJ2-7 and V is TRBV11-3, with no clear D. Trimming removed 0 bases at V and 2 bases at J, with 11 bases between. CDR3 length: 15 amino acids. Germline V lookup: CDR1 SGHNT, CDR2 YENEEA. The CDR3 here is CASSLEGTYPYEQYF. DNA for the CDR3: TGTGCCAGCAGCTTAGAGGGCACATATCCCTACGAGCAGTACTTC.

The rearrangement uses TRBV4-1 and TRBJ2-1; D call uncertain. V was clipped by 4 bases and J by 0 bases, with 4 bases between them. The CDR3 runs 13 residues. The germline V gene has CDR1 MGHRA and CDR2 YSYEKL. The CDR3 DNA follows: TGCGCCAGCAGCCCAATCTCCTACAATGAGCAGTTCTTC. Its translation is CASSPISYNEQFF.

The chain has TRBV5-1 and TRBJ1-2; 9 nucleotides line up with TRBD1. V gave up 4 bases and J gave up 3 bases; unmatched junction bases: 7. Germline V gives CDR1 SGHRS, CDR2 YFSETQ. The CDR3 consists of 15 residues. In DNA, the CDR3 is TGCGCCAGCAGCACACAACAGGGGGCGGACTATGGCTACACCTTC. Translated, it gives CASSTQQGADYGYTF.

The rearrangement joins TRBV2 to TRBJ1-3; 8 bases agree with TRBD1. This CDR3 has 14 residues. V was pared by 5 bases and J by 4 bases, with 4 bases of the junction left unmatched. Germline CDR1 is SNHLY and CDR2 is FYNNEI. This chain's CDR3 is CASSRQGPGNTIYF. The CDR3 region has the DNA TGTGCCAGCAGTCGACAGGGGCCAGGAAACACCATATATTTT.

With regard to this clone: Other DNA sequences in the sample encode the same CDR3. The chain is built from TRBV19 and TRBJ1-1, with D unclear. The CDR3 runs to 14 residues. V lost 1 base, J lost 0 bases, and 6 bases lay in between. The germline gives CDR1 LNHDA, CDR2 SQIVND (reference sequence). CDR3 sequence: CASSIGRLNTEAFF. The CDR3 nucleotides are TGTGCCAGTAGTATAGGCAGATTGAACACTGAAGCTTTCTTT.

This chain joins TRBV10-3 and TRBJ2-7; 8 bases line up with TRBD1. This CDR3 comprises 11 residues. Germline assignment: CDR1 ENHRY and CDR2 SYGVKD. Losses at the gene ends were 8 bases for V and 4 bases for J; bases not matched to a gene: 1. The CDR3 DNA sequence: TGTGCCATCGGACAGGGATACGAGCAGTACTTC. Protein sequence: CAIGQGYEQYF.

This chain uses TRBV5-8 with TRBJ1-2; D is unclear. Germline V lookup: CDR1 SGHTS, CDR2 YDEGEE. With 7 bases removed from V and 6 bases from J, the gap between germline ends came to 13 bases. The length of the CDR3 is 12 residues. The CDR3 region has the DNA TGTGCCAGCGTCTTAGGGAGGAATGGCTACACCTTC. Amino acids: CASVLGRNGYTF.

The chain has TRBV18 and TRBJ1-1; 10 nucleotides line up with TRBD1. The trim removed 2 bases at V and 0 bases at J, leaving 6 bases unmatched. This CDR3 has 17 amino acids. CDR1 and CDR2 (germline): KGHSH, LQKENI. The CDR3: CASSPRQGALMNTEAFF. CDR3 DNA: TGTGCCAGCTCACCAAGACAGGGGGCACTCATGAACACTGAAGCTTTCTTT.

The chain recombines TRBV2 with TRBJ1-5; 8 bases line up with TRBD1. V dropped 4 bases and J dropped 0; count of bases not matched to a gene: 2. CDR1 is SNHLY, CDR2 FYNNEI, per germline. This CDR3 has 15 amino acids. This CDR3 is CASSGDRFSNQPQHF. In DNA, the CDR3 is TGTGCCAGCAGTGGGGACAGGTTTAGCAATCAGCCCCAGCATTTT.

The chain employs TRBV7-8 and TRBJ2-3; 10 positions match TRBD2. Germline V lookup: CDR1 SGHVS, CDR2 FQNEAQ. The CDR3 has 13 amino acids. The V gene end was trimmed by 11 bases and the J gene end by 5 bases; junction bases not matched to a gene: 7. CDR3 in amino acids: CAGSGGARDTQYF. CDR3 DNA: TGTGCCGGAAGCGGGGGGGCTAGAGATACGCAGTATTTT.

The chain is built from TRBV9 and TRBJ2-5; tentatively, D is TRBD1 (7 bases). Germline V gives CDR1 SGDLS, CDR2 YYNGEE. V lost 3 bases, J lost 4 bases, and 16 bases lay in between. This CDR3 spans 15 amino acids. CDR3 coding DNA: TGTGCCAGCAGCGCAGGGGGACTCCTTGGAGAGACCCAGTACTTC. Protein sequence: CASSAGGLLGETQYF.

This clone has a count of ten or more. This chain connects TRBV3-1 (or the pseudogene TRBV3-2) to TRBJ2-5; 13 bases agree with TRBD2. The CDR3 consists of 16 residues. V gave up 1 base and J gave up 5 bases; unmatched junction bases: 4. CDR1 and CDR2 from the germline V gene are LGHDT and YNNKEL (reference sequence). CDR3 in DNA: TGTGCCAGCAGCCAAGGGACTAGCGGGGGTGGGGAGACCCAGTACTTC. Amino acids: CASSQGTSGGGETQYF.

V usage is TRBV3-1 (or the pseudogene TRBV3-2) and J usage is TRBJ2-7; no clear D gene. CDR3 length equals 17 residues. Trimming removed 0 bases at V and 2 bases at J, with 17 bases between. Germline V gives CDR1 LGHDT, CDR2 YNNKEL (reference sequence). This CDR3 is CASSQDRSYTLTYEQYF. CDR3 coding DNA: TGTGCCAGCAGCCAAGATCGGAGCTACACATTAACCTACGAGCAGTACTTC.

The chain carries TRBV6-5 and TRBJ2-7; 7 bases are shared with TRBD1. With 7 bases clipped from V and 2 bases from J, the junction kept 8 bases outside the gene matches. The CDR3 is 14 amino acids. The V gene's germline CDR1 is MNHEY and CDR2 SVGAGI. CDR3 protein: CASKRDSLTYEQYV. The CDR3 DNA sequence: TGTGCCAGCAAAAGGGACAGCTTAACCTACGAGCAGTACGTC.

This sequence joins TRBV5-5 and TRBJ2-7, with 9 bases identical to TRBD1. This CDR3 has 17 residues. The V gene end was trimmed by 4 bases and the J gene end by 1 base; junction bases not matched to a gene: 12. Germline CDR1 reads SGHKS; CDR2 reads YYEKEE (reference sequence). CDR3 bases: TGTGCCAGCAGCCCCTCATTCCGACAGGGGGGGTCCTACGAGCAGTACTTC. Protein: CASSPSFRQGGSYEQYF.

The chain joins TRBV5-5 to TRBJ1-2, with 9 bases lining up with TRBD1. Germline V gene sequence: CDR1 SGHKS, CDR2 YYEKEE (reference sequence). V gave up 5 bases and J gave up 0 bases; unmatched junction bases: 14. The CDR3 has 18 amino acids. CDR3 in amino acids: CASRSLRGDRVTNYGYTF. Here the CDR3 DNA reads TGTGCCAGCAGATCCCTCCGCGGGGACAGGGTGACTAACTATGGCTACACCTTC.

The V call is TRBV6-1, the J call TRBJ2-3; a possible D gene is TRBD1 (5 bases). V lost 2 bases, J lost 2 bases, and 20 bases lay in between. There are 18 residues in the CDR3. Germline CDR1 MNHNS, CDR2 SASEGT. CDR3 amino acids: CASSEWYWTRSDTDTQYF. Written as DNA, the CDR3 is TGTGCCAGCAGTGAATGGTATTGGACAAGGTCGGACACAGATACGCAGTATTTT.

V and J are TRBV9 and TRBJ2-1; 7 bases map to TRBD1. V was clipped by 3 bases and J by 0 bases; unmatched bases: 0. Germline V CDR1 and CDR2: SGDLS, YYNGEE. This CDR3 is 14 amino acids long. CDR3 region: CASSGTGSYNEQFF. The CDR3 DNA reads TGTGCCAGCAGCGGGACAGGCTCCTACAATGAGCAGTTCTTC.